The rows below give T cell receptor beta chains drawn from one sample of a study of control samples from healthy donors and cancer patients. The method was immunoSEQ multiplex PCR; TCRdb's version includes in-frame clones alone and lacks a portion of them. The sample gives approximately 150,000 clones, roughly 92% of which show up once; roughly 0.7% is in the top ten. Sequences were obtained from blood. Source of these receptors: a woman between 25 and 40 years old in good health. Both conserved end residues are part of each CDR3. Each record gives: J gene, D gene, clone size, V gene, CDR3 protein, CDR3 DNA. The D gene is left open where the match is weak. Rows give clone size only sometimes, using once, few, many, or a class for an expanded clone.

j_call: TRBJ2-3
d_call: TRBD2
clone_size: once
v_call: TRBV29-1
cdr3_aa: CSVELAGGYTQYF
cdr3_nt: TGCAGCGTTGAACTAGCGGGAGGATATACGCAGTATTTT

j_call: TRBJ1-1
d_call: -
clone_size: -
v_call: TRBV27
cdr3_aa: CASSSFARMNHPEAFF
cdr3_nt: TGTGCCAGCAGTTCCTTCGCCAGGATGAACCACCCTGAAGCTTTCTTT

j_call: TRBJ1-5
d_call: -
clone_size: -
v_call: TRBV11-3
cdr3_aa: CASSFQGNSNQPQHF
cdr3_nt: TGTGCCAGCAGTTTTCAGGGAAATAGCAATCAGCCCCAGCATTTT

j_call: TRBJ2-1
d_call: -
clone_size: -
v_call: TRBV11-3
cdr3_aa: CASSLDSFSNEQFF
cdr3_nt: TGTGCCAGCAGCTTAGACTCGTTCTCGAATGAGCAGTTCTTC

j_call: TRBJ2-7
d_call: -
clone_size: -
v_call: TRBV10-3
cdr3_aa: CAISPRGASSYEQYF
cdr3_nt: TGTGCCATCAGCCCCCGGGGGGCGAGCTCCTACGAGCAGTACTTC

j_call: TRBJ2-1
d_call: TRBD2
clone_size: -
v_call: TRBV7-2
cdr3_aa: CASESGRMNNEQFF
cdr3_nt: TGTGCCAGCGAAAGCGGGAGAATGAACAATGAGCAGTTCTTC

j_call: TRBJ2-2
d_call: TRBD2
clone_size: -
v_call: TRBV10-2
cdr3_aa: CASMSSGFAGELFF
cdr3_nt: TGCGCCAGCATGTCTAGCGGGTTCGCCGGGGAGCTGTTTTTT

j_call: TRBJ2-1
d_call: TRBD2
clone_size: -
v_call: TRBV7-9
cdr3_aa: CANGGLDLTSGIGNEQFF
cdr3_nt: TGTGCCAACGGGGGTCTGGACCTCACTAGCGGGATTGGTAATGAGCAGTTCTTC

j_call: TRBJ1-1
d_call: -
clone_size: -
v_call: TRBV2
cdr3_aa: CASSEGPSTEAFF
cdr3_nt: TGTGCCAGCAGTGAGGGGCCTAGCACTGAAGCTTTCTTT

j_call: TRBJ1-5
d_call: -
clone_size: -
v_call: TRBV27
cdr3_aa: CASSLPRRRHQPQHF
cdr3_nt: TGTGCCAGCAGTCTCCCTCGAAGGCGGCATCAGCCCCAGCATTTT

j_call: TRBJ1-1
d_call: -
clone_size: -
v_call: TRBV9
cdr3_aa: CASRGGPCVMNTEAFF
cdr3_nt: TGTGCCAGCAGGGGGGGGCCCTGCGTGATGAACACTGAAGCTTTCTTT

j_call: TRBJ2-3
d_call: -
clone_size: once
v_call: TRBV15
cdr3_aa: CATSLNGLGSPDTQYF
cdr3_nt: TGTGCCACCAGCCTAAACGGGCTCGGATCCCCAGATACGCAGTATTTT

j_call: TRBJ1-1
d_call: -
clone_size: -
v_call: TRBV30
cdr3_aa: CAWSVQGNTEAFF
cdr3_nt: TGTGCCTGGAGTGTACAGGGGAACACTGAAGCTTTCTTT

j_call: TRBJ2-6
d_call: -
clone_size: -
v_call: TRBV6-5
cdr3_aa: CASSGGSGANVLTF
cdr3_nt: TGTGCCAGCAGCGGGGGCTCTGGGGCCAACGTCCTGACTTTC

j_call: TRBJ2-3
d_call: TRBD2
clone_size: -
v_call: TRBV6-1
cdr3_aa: CASSERRTSGRAQTDTQYF
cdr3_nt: TGTGCCAGCAGTGAAAGGAGGACTAGCGGGAGGGCCCAAACAGATACGCAGTATTTT

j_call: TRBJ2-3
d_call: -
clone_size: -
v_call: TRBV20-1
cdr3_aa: CSASLDVDTQYF
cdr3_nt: TGCAGTGCTAGTCTAGATGTAGATACGCAGTATTTT

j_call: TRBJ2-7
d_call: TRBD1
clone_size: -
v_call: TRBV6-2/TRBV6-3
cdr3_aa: CASSHPGQGYEQYF
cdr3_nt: TGTGCCAGCAGTCATCCGGGACAGGGTTACGAGCAGTACTTC

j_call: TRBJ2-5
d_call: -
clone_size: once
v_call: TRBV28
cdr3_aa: CASSGPGRQETQYF
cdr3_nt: TGTGCCAGCAGCGGCCCGGGCCGACAAGAGACCCAGTACTTC

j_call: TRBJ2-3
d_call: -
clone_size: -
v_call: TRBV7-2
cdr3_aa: CASSLSLSTDTQYF
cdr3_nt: TGTGCCAGCAGCTTAAGCCTCTCGACAGATACGCAGTATTTT

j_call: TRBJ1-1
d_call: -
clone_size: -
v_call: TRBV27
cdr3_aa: CASSFGPGTEAFF
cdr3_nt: TGTGCCAGCAGTTTTGGACCGGGGACTGAAGCTTTCTTT